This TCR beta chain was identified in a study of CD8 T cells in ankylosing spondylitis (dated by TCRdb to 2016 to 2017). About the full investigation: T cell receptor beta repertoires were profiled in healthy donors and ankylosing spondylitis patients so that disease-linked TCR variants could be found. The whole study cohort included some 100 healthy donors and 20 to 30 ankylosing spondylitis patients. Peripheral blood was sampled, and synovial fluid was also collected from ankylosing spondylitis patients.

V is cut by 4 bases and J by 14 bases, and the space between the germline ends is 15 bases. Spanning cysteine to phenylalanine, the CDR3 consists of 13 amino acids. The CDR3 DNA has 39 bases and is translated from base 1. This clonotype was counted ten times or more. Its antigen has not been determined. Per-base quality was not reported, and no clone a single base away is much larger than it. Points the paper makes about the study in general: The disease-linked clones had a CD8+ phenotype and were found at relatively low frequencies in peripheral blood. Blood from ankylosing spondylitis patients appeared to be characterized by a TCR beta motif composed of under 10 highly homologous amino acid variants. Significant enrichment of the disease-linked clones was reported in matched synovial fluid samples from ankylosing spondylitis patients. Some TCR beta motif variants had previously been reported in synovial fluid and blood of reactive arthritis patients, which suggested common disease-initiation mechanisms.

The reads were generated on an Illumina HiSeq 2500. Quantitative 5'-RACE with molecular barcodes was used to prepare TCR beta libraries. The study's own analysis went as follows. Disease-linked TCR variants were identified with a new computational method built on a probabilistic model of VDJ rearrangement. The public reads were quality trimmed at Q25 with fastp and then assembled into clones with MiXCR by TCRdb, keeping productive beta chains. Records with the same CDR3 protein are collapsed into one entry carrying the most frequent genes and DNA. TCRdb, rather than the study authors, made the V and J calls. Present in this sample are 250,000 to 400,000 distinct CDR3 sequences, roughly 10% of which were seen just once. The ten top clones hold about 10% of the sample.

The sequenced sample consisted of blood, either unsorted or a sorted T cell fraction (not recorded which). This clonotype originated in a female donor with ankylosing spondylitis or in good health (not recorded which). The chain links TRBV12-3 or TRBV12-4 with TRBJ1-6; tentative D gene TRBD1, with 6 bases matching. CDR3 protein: CASSSREGGTLHF. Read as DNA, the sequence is TGTGCCAGCAGTTCTCGAGAAGGGGGGACCCTCCACTTT.